A selection of T cell receptor beta chains follows, all from one sample in a study of T cell changes during pregnancy in multiple sclerosis. The table came from immunoSEQ multiplex PCR; TCRdb's copy has only in-frame clones and leaves some out. This table has approximately 80,000 clones, 90% to 95% appearing once. Source: PBMCs, taken in the first trimester of pregnancy. The origin of the receptors is a female donor in good health, serving as a control in a pregnancy study. Some clones in this sample may be carry-over from other donors' samples. Both conserved end residues are part of each CDR3. Clone size is shown for a subset of rows, as once, few, many or a class of expanded clone.

len: 12
abundance: .
j_gene: TRBJ1-1
v_gene: TRBV19
CDR3aa: CASSRSLTEAFF

len: 16
abundance: .
j_gene: TRBJ2-7
v_gene: TRBV7-6
CDR3aa: CASSIRPSGNNYEQYF

len: 14
abundance: once
j_gene: TRBJ1-1
v_gene: TRBV19
CDR3aa: CASTRDRANTEAFF

len: 17
abundance: .
j_gene: TRBJ1-3
v_gene: TRBV7-6
CDR3aa: CASSSPAGALSGNTIYF

len: 15
abundance: .
j_gene: TRBJ1-1
v_gene: TRBV6-4
CDR3aa: CASSDVPGGLTEAFF

len: 14
abundance: .
j_gene: TRBJ1-4
v_gene: TRBV5-4
CDR3aa: CASSFQGEEEKLFF

len: 14
abundance: .
j_gene: TRBJ2-5
v_gene: TRBV5-4
CDR3aa: CASSREIGPETQYF

len: 13
abundance: .
j_gene: TRBJ1-2
v_gene: TRBV28
CDR3aa: CASKYRELRGYTF

len: 15
abundance: .
j_gene: TRBJ2-2
v_gene: TRBV18
CDR3aa: CASSSSRQNTGELFF

len: 16
abundance: .
j_gene: TRBJ2-1
v_gene: TRBV28
CDR3aa: CASSSSSGGLLDEQFF

len: 17
abundance: .
j_gene: TRBJ2-1
v_gene: TRBV5-1
CDR3aa: CASSRTDPGQGMDEQFF

len: 12
abundance: .
j_gene: TRBJ1-6
v_gene: TRBV28
CDR3aa: CASRAGGSPLHF

len: 14
abundance: .
j_gene: TRBJ1-2
v_gene: TRBV7-3
CDR3aa: CASSLARGSGGYTF

len: 17
abundance: .
j_gene: TRBJ2-5
v_gene: TRBV19
CDR3aa: CASSLTSGGASWETQYF

len: 16
abundance: .
j_gene: TRBJ2-1
v_gene: TRBV19
CDR3aa: CASSFSTSGAYNEQFF

len: 13
abundance: .
j_gene: TRBJ2-7
v_gene: TRBV9
CDR3aa: CASSPTPNYEQYF

len: 17
abundance: .
j_gene: TRBJ1-2
v_gene: TRBV27
CDR3aa: CASSRQVSSGHHVDYTF

len: 16
abundance: .
j_gene: TRBJ1-2
v_gene: TRBV9
CDR3aa: CASSVATGGLDYGYTF

len: 13
abundance: .
j_gene: TRBJ2-7
v_gene: TRBV5-1
CDR3aa: CASSIGSSYEQYF

len: 14
abundance: .
j_gene: TRBJ2-7
v_gene: TRBV21-1
CDR3aa: CASSKVSGPYEQYF

len: 16
abundance: .
j_gene: TRBJ1-5
v_gene: TRBV11-2
CDR3aa: CASSLGGVGGGQPQHF

len: 17
abundance: once
j_gene: TRBJ1-1
v_gene: TRBV7-2
CDR3aa: CASSLGQRDSWNTEAFF

len: 13
abundance: .
j_gene: TRBJ2-1
v_gene: TRBV4-2
CDR3aa: CASSQGRGNEQFF

len: 14
abundance: .
j_gene: TRBJ2-7
v_gene: TRBV7-8
CDR3aa: CASSLGHGSYEQYF

len: 21
abundance: .
j_gene: TRBJ1-3
v_gene: TRBV18
CDR3aa: CASSPPFFLGDRDQTGNTIYF

len: 14
abundance: .
j_gene: TRBJ2-2
v_gene: TRBV19
CDR3aa: CASNFREWAGELFF

len: 16
abundance: .
j_gene: TRBJ2-1
v_gene: TRBV7-9
CDR3aa: CASSPEREGSYNEQFF

len: 15
abundance: .
j_gene: TRBJ2-1
v_gene: TRBV6-4
CDR3aa: CASSDRGEGANEQFF

len: 15
abundance: .
j_gene: TRBJ2-7
v_gene: TRBV12-1
CDR3aa: CASSYDRGASYEQYF

len: 16
abundance: .
j_gene: TRBJ2-3
v_gene: TRBV6-1
CDR3aa: CASSERAGSGADTQYF

len: 19
abundance: .
j_gene: TRBJ2-4
v_gene: TRBV4-1
CDR3aa: CASSRGLAGGPVVLNIQYF

len: 12
abundance: once
j_gene: TRBJ2-5
v_gene: TRBV4-2
CDR3aa: CASSQGSGTQYF

len: 16
abundance: few
j_gene: TRBJ2-1
v_gene: TRBV5-1
CDR3aa: CASSSALSLAGIEQFF

len: 14
abundance: .
j_gene: TRBJ2-7
v_gene: TRBV19
CDR3aa: CASRPDRASHEQYF

len: 15
abundance: .
j_gene: TRBJ2-3
v_gene: TRBV5-1
CDR3aa: CASSSGQGGADTQYF

len: 15
abundance: .
j_gene: TRBJ1-1
v_gene: TRBV7-8
CDR3aa: CASSLVAVMNTEAFF

len: 14
abundance: .
j_gene: TRBJ1-5
v_gene: TRBV28
CDR3aa: CASSSGTDKRPQHF

len: 15
abundance: .
j_gene: .
v_gene: TRBV6-6
CDR3aa: CASSYEGQGGDEQYF

len: 16
abundance: .
j_gene: TRBJ1-6
v_gene: TRBV27
CDR3aa: CASSPLTGTSGSPLHF

len: 14
abundance: .
j_gene: TRBJ1-5
v_gene: TRBV7-2
CDR3aa: CASSLTGLNQPQHF

len: 16
abundance: .
j_gene: TRBJ2-7
v_gene: TRBV6-5
CDR3aa: CASSYSGSGGTYEQYF

len: 14
abundance: .
j_gene: TRBJ2-1
v_gene: TRBV25-1
CDR3aa: CASSGTGGMDEQFF

len: 19
abundance: .
j_gene: TRBJ2-2
v_gene: TRBV19
CDR3aa: CASSIESLRGFANTGELFF

len: 18
abundance: .
j_gene: TRBJ2-1
v_gene: TRBV5-1
CDR3aa: CASSHPWGGSPVSNEQFF